The entry below describes one T cell receptor beta chain. Its antigen is not known. These data are taken from a study of radiotherapy plus CTLA-4 blockade in lung cancer. As for the study in general: Disease control reached approximately 30%, with objective responses in roughly 17%. Overall study findings and caveats: Early blood T cell clone dynamics reportedly forecast response best, with interferon-beta. After treatment with radiotherapy plus ipilimumab, TCR clones that came from the tumor expanded in blood.

Patients with chemo-refractory metastatic non-small-cell lung cancer received focal radiation plus CTLA-4 blockade with ipilimumab. The table came from immunoSEQ multiplex PCR; TCRdb's copy has only in-frame clones and leaves some out. This table has around 110,000 clones, 75% to 90% appearing once. Germline V gene sequence: CDR1 KGHSH, CDR2 LQKENI. The CDR3 contains 15 residues. Between the trimmed V and J ends, which lost 2 bases and 0 bases, there was a span of 8 bases. The receptor's source is a human donor with non-small cell lung cancer that progressed on radiotherapy plus ipilimumab. This specimen consisted of peripheral blood, obtained from a patient treated with radiotherapy plus ipilimumab. The chain joins TRBV18 to TRBJ1-3; perhaps TRBD1 as D (5 bases). The CDR3 region has the DNA TGTGCCAGCTCACCATTAAGGGGCTCTGGAAACACCATATATTTT. This gives the protein CASSPLRGSGNTIYF.